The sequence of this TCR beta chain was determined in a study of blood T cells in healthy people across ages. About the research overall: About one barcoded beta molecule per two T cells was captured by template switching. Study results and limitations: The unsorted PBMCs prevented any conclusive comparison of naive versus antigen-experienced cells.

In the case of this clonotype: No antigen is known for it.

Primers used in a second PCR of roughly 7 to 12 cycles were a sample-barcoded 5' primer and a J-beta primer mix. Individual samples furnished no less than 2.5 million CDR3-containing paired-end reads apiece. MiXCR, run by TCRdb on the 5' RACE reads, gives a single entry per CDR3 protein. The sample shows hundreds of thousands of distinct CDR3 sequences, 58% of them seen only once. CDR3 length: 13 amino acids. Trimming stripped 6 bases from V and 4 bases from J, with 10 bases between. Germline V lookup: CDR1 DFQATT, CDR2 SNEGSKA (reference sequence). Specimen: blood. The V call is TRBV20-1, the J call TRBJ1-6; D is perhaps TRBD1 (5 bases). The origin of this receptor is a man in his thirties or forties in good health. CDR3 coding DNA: TGCAGTGCGTCACAGGAGTATAATTCACCCCTCCACTTT. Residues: CSASQEYNSPLHF.